Below are 16 T cell receptor beta chains sequenced from a single sample in a study of T cell clonality in common variable immunodeficiency. Findings of the study overall: Common variable immunodeficiency TCR beta sequences reportedly had fewer deletions and N-nucleotide insertions.

Their recognized antigens are unknown. Assay: immunoSEQ multiplex PCR; the TCRdb copy retains only in-frame clones and omits some. The repertoire consists of roughly 34,000 clones, none detected only once. Sequencing was performed on peripheral blood mononuclear cells. The receptors were sampled from a human donor with common variable immunodeficiency.

This clone appeared many times. The sequence runs out 3 residues before the end of the CDR3; the remainder is reconstructed from the germline J gene. This chain connects TRBV7-9 to TRBJ2-5, with D perhaps matching TRBD2 (6 bases). The CDR3 contains 15 residues. Germline values: CDR1 SEHNR, CDR2 FQNEAQ (reference sequence). V lost 0 bases and J lost 5, with 13 bases in between. The CDR3 bases that were read are TGTGCCAGCAGCTTAGCGCGGGGCCAGAGGGAGACC. Its protein is CASSLARGQRET. The CDR3 reads in full as CASSLARGQRETQYF.

This clone showed up many times. The read is 3 residues too short to cover the CDR3 end, so that end is filled in from the germline J gene. The chain combines TRBV4-1 with TRBJ1-5, with 9 bases that match TRBD1. Germline V lookup: CDR1 MGHRA, CDR2 YSYEKL. This CDR3 contains 16 residues. V shed 2 bases and J 4 bases; nucleotides not matched to a gene: 6. CDR3 DNA, as far as it was read: TGCGCCAGCAGCCAACTCCCCGGGACAGGGAATCAGCCC. The encoded protein is CASSQLPGTGNQP. The complete CDR3 protein is CASSQLPGTGNQPQHF.

Many counts were recorded for this clone. The CDR3 extends 3 residues past the end of the read, so its final part is completed from the germline J gene. The chain uses TRBV9 and TRBJ2-3; the D gene is possibly TRBD2 (6 bases). Germline CDR1 is SGDLS and CDR2 is YYNGEE. V lost 0 bases and J 0 bases, leaving 11 bases between the germline ends. There are 16 residues in the CDR3. The part of the CDR3 DNA that was read is TGTGCCAGCAGCGTAGTGGTCGGGGGAAGCACAGATACG. It is translated as CASSVVVGGSTDT. The whole CDR3 sequence reads CASSVVVGGSTDTQYF.

This clone was counted between two and nine times. The CDR3 here is CASSYGGTGTGELFF. CDR3 bases read: TGTGCCAGCAGTTACGGTGGGACAGGTACCGGGGAG. The rearrangement links TRBV6-2 or TRBV6-3 to TRBJ2-2; 8 bases align to TRBD1. The sequenced fragment ends 3 residues before the CDR3 boundary, so the rest is inferred from the germline J gene. Germline lookup yields CDR1 MNHEY and CDR2 SVGEGT. The CDR3 sequence is 15 residues long. V was clipped by 2 bases and J by 5 bases; unmatched bases: 4.

Many counts were recorded for this clone. The sequenced fragment ends 3 residues before the CDR3 boundary, so the rest is inferred from the germline J gene. The chain is built from TRBV7-6 and TRBJ2-3; 7 bases agree with TRBD1. J gave up 0 bases and V 6 bases, and 6 bases lay outside the gene matches. The CDR3 is 15 residues long. CDR1 is SGHVS and CDR2 is FNYEAQ in the germline V gene. The CDR3 DNA, read in part, is TGTGCCAGCAGTCCGAACAGGGGTAGCACAGATACG. This codes for CASSPNRGSTDT. The whole CDR3 sequence reads CASSPNRGSTDTQYF.

Notes on this clone: The CDR3 end falls 3 residues outside the read, so it is completed with the germline J gene. V is TRBV7-9 and J is TRBJ1-1; TRBD1 matches 11 bases. The CDR3 spans 15 residues. V trimming: 4 bases; J trimming: 6 bases; junction bases outside the gene matches: 7. From germline, CDR1 is SEHNR and CDR2 FQNEAQ (reference sequence). This CDR3 is CASSSDRGRIAEAFF. The sequenced CDR3 bases are TGTGCCAGCAGCTCGGACAGGGGGCGGATTGCTGAA.

In the case of this clone: The read comes to an end 3 residues before the CDR3 does, leaving the germline J gene to fill in the end. The chain employs TRBV30 and TRBJ1-3; D is possibly TRBD1 (5 bases). The CDR3 spans 15 residues. The germline V gene has CDR1 GTSNPN and CDR2 SVGIG (reference sequence). V gave up 2 bases and J gave up 1 base, with 12 bases separating them. Here the CDR3 reads CAWSQGPGSGNTIYF. CDR3 DNA, as far as it was read: TGTGCCTGGAGTCAGGGTCCTGGATCTGGAAACACC.

Remarks on this clone: The read terminates 3 residues ahead of where the CDR3 ends, so the germline J gene completes it. The chain is built from TRBV18 and TRBJ2-6; D perhaps matches TRBD1 (5 bases). Germline V gene data show CDR1 as KGHSH and CDR2 as LQKENI. The V and J ends lost 3 bases and 1 base respectively, with 16 bases between them. The CDR3 contains 18 residues. The CDR3 sequence is CASSPSDTPASGANVLTF. Partial CDR3 DNA: TGTGCCAGCTCACCTTCGGACACCCCCGCGTCTGGGGCCAACGTC.

In this sample, this clone turned up a few times. The missing CDR3 end, 3 residues past where the read stops, is filled in from the germline J gene. The genes are TRBV11-3 and TRBJ2-5, with 12 nucleotides matching TRBD2. Germline lookup yields CDR1 SGHNT and CDR2 YENEEA. V lost 5 bases, J lost 5 bases, and 6 bases stayed unmatched. There are 15 residues in the CDR3. Incomplete CDR3 DNA: TGTGCCAGCAGCCCGACTAGCGGGAGTTGGGAGACC. This codes for CASSPTSGSWET. The CDR3 in its entirety is CASSPTSGSWETQYF.

This clone was observed at least ten times. The sequenced fragment ends 3 residues before the CDR3 boundary, so the rest is inferred from the germline J gene. The chain combines TRBV7-9 with TRBJ2-2; D is uncertain. Trimming removed 2 bases from V and 3 bases from J, with 4 bases in between. The CDR3 runs to 13 residues. Germline lookup yields CDR1 SEHNR and CDR2 FQNEAQ (reference sequence). CDR3 bases read: TGTGCCAGCAGCTTATTAGACACCGGGGAG. As protein: CASSLLDTGE. The entire CDR3 sequence reads CASSLLDTGELFF. Together with reference TRBV7-9 and TRBJ2-2, the CDR3 gives the full variable domain: DTGVSQNPRHKITKRGQNVTFRCDPISEHNRLYWYRQTLGQGPEFLTYFQNEAQLEKSRLLSDRFSAERPKGSFSTLEIQRTEQGDSAMYLCASSLLDTGELFFGEGSRLTVL.

This clone ranks as medium-sized. Sequence at one end of the junction differs from germline and may be a read error. This CDR3 reads CSVKETGASYEQYF. Incomplete CDR3 DNA: TGCAGCGTTAAAGAGACAGGCGCCTCCTACGAG. The chain carries TRBV29-1 and TRBJ2-7; possibly TRBD1 for D (6 bases). The missing CDR3 end, 3 residues past where the read stops, is filled in from the germline J gene. Germline CDR1 reads SQVTM; CDR2 reads ANQGSEA. This CDR3 contains 14 residues.

This clone was found many times. Coverage ceases 3 residues before the CDR3 finishes, and the germline J gene fills in the end. The chain couples TRBV30 to TRBJ1-4; 7 bases agree with TRBD1. Germline assignment: CDR1 GTSNPN and CDR2 SVGIG (reference sequence). This CDR3 has 12 residues. V lost 4 bases to trimming and J lost 7 bases; unmatched junction nucleotides: 3. CDR3 DNA (partial): TGTGCCTGGACTCAGGGGGGTGAAAAA. Encoded protein: CAWTQGGEK. The full CDR3 protein is CAWTQGGEKLFF.

This clone was observed a few times. The CDR3 end lies 3 residues beyond the end of the read and is filled in from the germline J gene. This rearrangement joins TRBV7-6 to TRBJ1-1, with 7 bases that match TRBD1. The germline V gene encodes CDR1 SGHVS and CDR2 FNYEAQ. V dropped 4 bases and J dropped 1; count of bases not matched to a gene: 3. The CDR3 loop spans 14 amino acids. The CDR3 sequence is CASSSGTANTEAFF. Partial CDR3 DNA: TGTGCCAGCAGCTCCGGGACAGCGAACACTGAA.

This clone was seen repeatedly, ten times or more. The missing CDR3 end, 3 residues past where the read stops, is filled in from the germline J gene. The chain is built from TRBV5-1 and TRBJ2-3; maybe TRBD2 (6 bases). Germline-derived CDR1 and CDR2 are SGHRS and YFSETQ. V lost 0 bases, J lost 1 base, and 12 bases lay in between. The CDR3 is 16 residues long. CDR3 sequence: CASSLGPSEGTDTQYF. CDR3 bases read: TGCGCCAGCAGCTTGGGTCCTAGCGAGGGCACAGATACG.

Comments on this clone: The read finishes 3 residues shy of the CDR3 end, and the germline J gene is used to complete it. Additional DNA sequences in this sample encode the identical CDR3. The genes are TRBV19 and TRBJ2-1; a weak D match, TRBD2 (6 bases). V was pared by 3 bases and J by 6 bases, with 18 bases between. The CDR3 runs 16 residues. Looked up from germline, CDR1 is LNHDA and CDR2 is SQIVND (reference sequence). CDR3 region: CASSIRGSGRANEQFF. CDR3 DNA, as far as it was read: TGTGCCAGTAGTATCCGTGGTAGCGGACGGGCCAATGAG.

In its sample, this clone was seen many times. The read ends 3 residues before the CDR3 terminus; that terminus is restored from the germline J gene. This chain joins TRBV11-3 and TRBJ2-1, with TRBD2 matching 7 bases. The CDR3 sequence is 14 residues long. V shed 1 base and J 9 bases; nucleotides not matched to a gene: 6. CDR1 is SGHNT, CDR2 YENEEA, per germline. CDR3 in amino acids: CASSLVAGVGEQFF. Incomplete CDR3 DNA: TGTGCCAGCAGCTTAGTTGCGGGAGTAGGTGAG. The whole variable domain, remainder taken from reference TRBV11-3 and TRBJ2-1, is EAGVVQSPRYKIIEKKQPVAFWCNPISGHNTLYWYLQNLGQGPELLIRYENEEAVDDSQLPKDRFSAERLKGVDSTLKIQPAELGDSAVYLCASSLVAGVGEQFFGPGTRLTVL.